This T cell receptor beta chain was documented in a study of patients and donors after allogeneic stem cell transplantation. Trimming shortened V by 6 bases and J by 1 base, and 12 bases separated the two germline ends. The CDR3 totals 14 residues. The germline V gene encodes CDR1 SNHLY and CDR2 FYNNEI. TCRdb reprocessed the RT-PCR reads with MiXCR, giving one entry per CDR3 protein. The table lists about 200,000 distinct CDR3 sequences, 38% of them singletons, with around a tenth in the top ten. The clonotype originates from a human donor who was either an allogeneic HSCT recipient or a stem cell or donor lymphocyte infusion donor (not recorded which). It is not recorded whose cells these are; they may come from a transplant donor. The sample taken for sequencing was blood, either unsorted or a sorted T cell fraction (not recorded which). The V call is TRBV2, the J call TRBJ1-1, with D possibly being TRBD1 (6 bases). The DNA of the CDR3 is TGTGCCAGCAGACAGGGTGAGGCGAACACTGAAGCTTTCTTT. This sequence encodes CASRQGEANTEAFF.